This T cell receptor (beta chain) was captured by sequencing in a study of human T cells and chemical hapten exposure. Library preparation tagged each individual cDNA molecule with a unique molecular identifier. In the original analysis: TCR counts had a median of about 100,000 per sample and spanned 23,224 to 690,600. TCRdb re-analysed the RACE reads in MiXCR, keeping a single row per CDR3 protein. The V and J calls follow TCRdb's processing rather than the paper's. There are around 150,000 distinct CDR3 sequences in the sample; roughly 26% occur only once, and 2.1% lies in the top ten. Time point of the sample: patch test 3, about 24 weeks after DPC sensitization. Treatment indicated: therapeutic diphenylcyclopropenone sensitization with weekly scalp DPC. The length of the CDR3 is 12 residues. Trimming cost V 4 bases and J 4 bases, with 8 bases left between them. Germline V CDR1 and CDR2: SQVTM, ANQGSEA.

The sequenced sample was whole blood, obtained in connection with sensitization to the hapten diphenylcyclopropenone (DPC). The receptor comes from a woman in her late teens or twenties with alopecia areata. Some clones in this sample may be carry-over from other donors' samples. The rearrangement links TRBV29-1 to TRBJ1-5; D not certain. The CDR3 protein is CSVGGRNQPQHF. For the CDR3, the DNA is TGCAGCGTTGGGGGTCGAAATCAGCCCCAGCATTTT.